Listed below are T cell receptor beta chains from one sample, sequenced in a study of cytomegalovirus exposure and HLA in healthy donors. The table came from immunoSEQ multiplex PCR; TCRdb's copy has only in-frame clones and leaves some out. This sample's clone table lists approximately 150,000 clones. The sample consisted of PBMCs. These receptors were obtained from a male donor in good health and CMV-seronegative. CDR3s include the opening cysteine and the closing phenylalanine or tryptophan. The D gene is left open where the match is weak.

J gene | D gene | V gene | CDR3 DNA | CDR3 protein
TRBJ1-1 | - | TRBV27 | TGTGCCAGCAGTTTATCGGGCCGGAACACTGAAGCTTTCTTT | CASSLSGRNTEAFF
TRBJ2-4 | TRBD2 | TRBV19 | TGTGCCAGTAGTATAGGCGACGGGGGGGCTAGAAACATTCAGTACTTC | CASSIGDGGARNIQYF
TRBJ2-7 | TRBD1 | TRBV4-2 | TGTGCCAGCAGCCAGAACAGGGACAGCGAGCAGTACTTC | CASSQNRDSEQYF
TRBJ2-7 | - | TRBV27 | TGTGCCAGCAGTTTATCGGAGGGAGTCGGTTACGAGCAGTACTTC | CASSLSEGVGYEQYF
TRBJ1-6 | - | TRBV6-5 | TGTGCCAGCAGAGGCTCGGGGGGTCCCCATTCACCCCTCCACTTT | CASRGSGGPHSPLHF
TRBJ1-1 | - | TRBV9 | TGTGCCAGCAGCCCCATCAGCGACACTGAAGCTTTCTTT | CASSPISDTEAFF
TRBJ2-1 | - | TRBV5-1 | TGCGCCAGCAGCTTGGACATTTACAATGAGCAGTTCTTC | CASSLDIYNEQFF
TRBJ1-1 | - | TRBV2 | TGTGCCAGCCCTGGGGCTCTGGGGAACACTGAAGCTTTCTTT | CASPGALGNTEAFF
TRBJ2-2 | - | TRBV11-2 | TGTGCCAGCAGCTTAGTGCGGAGAAACACCGGGGAGCTGTTTTTT | CASSLVRRNTGELFF
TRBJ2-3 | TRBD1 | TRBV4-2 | TGTGCCAGCAGCCAGCCCTCCGGGACAGGGGGCCGCTTCACAGATACGCAGTATTTT | CASSQPSGTGGRFTDTQYF
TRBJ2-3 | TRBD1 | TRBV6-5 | TGTGCCAGCAGTTTCCTCGGGACAGGGAAGCCCGATACGCAGTATTTT | CASSFLGTGKPDTQYF
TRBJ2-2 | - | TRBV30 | TGTGCCTGGAGCGCTCCAACCGGGGTGTATAACACCGGGGAGCTGTTTTTT | CAWSAPTGVYNTGELFF
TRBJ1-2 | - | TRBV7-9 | TGTGCCAGCAGCCCACCAGTGGACATCGTCTATGGCTACACCTTC | CASSPPVDIVYGYTF
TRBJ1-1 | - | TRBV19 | TGTGCCAGTACCAGACCCACAGGGAGTATGAACACTGAAGCTTTCTTT | CASTRPTGSMNTEAFF
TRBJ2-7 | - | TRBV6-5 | TGTGCCAGCAGTTACTCGAATAAGCCAACCTACGAGCAGTACTTC | CASSYSNKPTYEQYF
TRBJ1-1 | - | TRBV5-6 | TGTGCCAGCAGCTTTCTACGTGTCGCTGAAGCTTTCTTT | CASSFLRVAEAFF
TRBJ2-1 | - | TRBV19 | TGTGCCAGTAGTGCAGCGTACAATGAGCAGTTCTTC | CASSAAYNEQFF
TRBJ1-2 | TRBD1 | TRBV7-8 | TGTGCCAGCAGCCTAGGGACAGGGGACGGCTACACCTTC | CASSLGTGDGYTF
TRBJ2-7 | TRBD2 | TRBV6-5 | TGTGCCAGCAGCTCTAGCGGGGGGCCTCCCTACGAGCAGTACTTC | CASSSSGGPPYEQYF
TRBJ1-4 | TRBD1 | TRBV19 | TGTGCCAGTAGGTCGCAAGGACAGGGGATGAAAAAACTGTTTTTT | CASRSQGQGMKKLFF
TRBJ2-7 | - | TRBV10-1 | TGCGCCAGCAGTGAGTCGGTCCCCCATCGGGACGAGCAGTACTTC | CASSESVPHRDEQYF
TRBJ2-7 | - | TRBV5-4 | TGTGCCAGCAGCCCTTTTGACACCAACTACGAGCAGTACTTC | CASSPFDTNYEQYF
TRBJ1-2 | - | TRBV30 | TGTGCCTGGACAAGAGTTAACTATGGCTACACCTTC | CAWTRVNYGYTF
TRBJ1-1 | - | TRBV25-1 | TGTGCCAGCGGATTGACAGGGAACACTGAAGCTTTCTTT | CASGLTGNTEAFF